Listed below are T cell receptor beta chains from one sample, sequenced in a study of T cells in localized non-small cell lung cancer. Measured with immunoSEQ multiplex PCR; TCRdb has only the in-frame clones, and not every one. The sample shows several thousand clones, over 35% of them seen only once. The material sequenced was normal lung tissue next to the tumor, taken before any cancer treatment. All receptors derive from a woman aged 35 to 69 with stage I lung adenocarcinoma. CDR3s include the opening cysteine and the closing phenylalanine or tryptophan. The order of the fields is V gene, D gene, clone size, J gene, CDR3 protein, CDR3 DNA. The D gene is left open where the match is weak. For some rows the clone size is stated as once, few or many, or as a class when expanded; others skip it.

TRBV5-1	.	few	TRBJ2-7	CASSLTPPGLTYEQYF	TGCGCCAGCAGCCTAACCCCCCCGGGACTGACTTACGAGCAGTACTTC
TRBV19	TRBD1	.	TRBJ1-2	CASSHGNRGNYGYTF	TGTGCCAGTAGCCATGGGAACAGGGGAAACTATGGCTACACCTTC
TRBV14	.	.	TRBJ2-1	CASSQRAGEQFF	TGTGCCAGCAGCCAAAGGGCGGGAGAGCAGTTCTTC
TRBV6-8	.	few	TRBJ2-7	CASSYLQGGDYEQYF	TGTGCCAGCAGTTACCTTCAGGGCGGGGACTACGAGCAGTACTTC
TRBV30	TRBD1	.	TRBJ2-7	CAWSRQGGLGYEQYF	TGTGCCTGGAGTCGACAGGGGGGCCTCGGGTACGAGCAGTACTTC
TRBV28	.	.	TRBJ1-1	CASIPSSGGVWNTEAFF	TGTGCCAGCATCCCCTCCTCGGGTGGGGTTTGGAACACTGAAGCTTTCTTT
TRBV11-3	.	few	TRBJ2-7	CASSSRRDSYEQYF	TGTGCCAGCAGCTCCCGACGGGATTCCTACGAGCAGTACTTC
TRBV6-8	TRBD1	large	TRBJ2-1	CASSDSTGGYNEQFF	TGTGCCAGCAGTGACTCGACAGGGGGCTACAATGAGCAGTTCTTC
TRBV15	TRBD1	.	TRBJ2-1	CATSRGDRVNEQFF	TGTGCCACCAGCAGAGGGGACAGGGTCAATGAGCAGTTCTTC
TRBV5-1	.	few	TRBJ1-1	CASSLVGIGTEAFF	TGCGCCAGCAGCTTGGTAGGGATTGGGACTGAAGCTTTCTTT